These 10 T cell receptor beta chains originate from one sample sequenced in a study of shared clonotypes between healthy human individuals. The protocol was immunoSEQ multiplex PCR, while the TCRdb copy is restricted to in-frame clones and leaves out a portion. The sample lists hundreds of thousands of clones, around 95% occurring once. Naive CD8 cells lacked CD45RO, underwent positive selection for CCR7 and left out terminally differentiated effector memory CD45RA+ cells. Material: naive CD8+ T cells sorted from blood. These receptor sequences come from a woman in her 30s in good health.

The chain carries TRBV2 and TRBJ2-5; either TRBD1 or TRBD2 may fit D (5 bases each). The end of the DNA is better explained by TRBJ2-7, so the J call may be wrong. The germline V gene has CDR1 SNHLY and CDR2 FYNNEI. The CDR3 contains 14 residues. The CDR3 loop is CASSEGEIGYEQYF. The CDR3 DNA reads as TGTGCCAGCAGTGAGGGGGAGATCGGCTACGAGCAGTACTTC.

CDR3 sequence reads: CASSLLGETQYF. For the CDR3, the DNA is TGTGCCAGCAGTTTACTCGGGGAGACCCAGTACTTC. The rearrangement uses TRBV28 and TRBJ2-5; D gene ambiguous. Germline CDR1 and CDR2: MDHEN and SYDVKM. This CDR3 spans 12 amino acids. Deletions cut 2 bases from V and 5 bases from J, with 6 bases between.

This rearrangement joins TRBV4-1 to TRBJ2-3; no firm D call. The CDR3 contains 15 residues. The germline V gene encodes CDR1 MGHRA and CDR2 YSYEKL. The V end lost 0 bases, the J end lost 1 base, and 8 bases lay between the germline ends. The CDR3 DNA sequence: TGCGCCAGCAGCCAAGACAGGTGGGGCACAGATACGCAGTATTTT. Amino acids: CASSQDRWGTDTQYF.

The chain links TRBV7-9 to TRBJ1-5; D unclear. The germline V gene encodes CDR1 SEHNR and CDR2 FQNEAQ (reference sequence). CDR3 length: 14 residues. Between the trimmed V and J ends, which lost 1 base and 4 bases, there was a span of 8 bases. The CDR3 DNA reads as TGTGCCAGCAGCTTAGGTCAGATAAATCAGCCCCAGCATTTT. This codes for CASSLGQINQPQHF.

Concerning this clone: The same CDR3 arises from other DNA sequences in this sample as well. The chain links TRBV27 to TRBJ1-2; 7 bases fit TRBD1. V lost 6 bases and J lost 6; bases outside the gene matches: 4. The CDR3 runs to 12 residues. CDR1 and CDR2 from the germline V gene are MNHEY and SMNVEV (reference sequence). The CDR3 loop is CASRSGGNGYTF. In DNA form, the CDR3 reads TGTGCCAGCAGATCAGGGGGTAATGGCTACACCTTC.

The CDR3 loop reads CASSTGADTQYF. In DNA, the CDR3 is TGTGCCAGTTCAACAGGGGCGGATACGCAGTATTTT. The chain carries TRBV4-2 and TRBJ2-3; TRBD1 aligns across 7 bases. The V and J ends lost 9 bases and 6 bases, in that order; junction bases with no gene match: 6. CDR1 LGHNA and CDR2 YNFKEQ come from the germline V gene. The CDR3 runs 12 residues.

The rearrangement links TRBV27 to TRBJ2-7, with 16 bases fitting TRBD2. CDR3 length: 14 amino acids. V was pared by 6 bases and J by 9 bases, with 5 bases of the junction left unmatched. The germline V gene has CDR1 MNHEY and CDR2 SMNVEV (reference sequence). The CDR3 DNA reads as TGTGCCAGCAGCGGGACTAGCGGGAGGGCCGGGCAGTACTTC. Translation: CASSGTSGRAGQYF.

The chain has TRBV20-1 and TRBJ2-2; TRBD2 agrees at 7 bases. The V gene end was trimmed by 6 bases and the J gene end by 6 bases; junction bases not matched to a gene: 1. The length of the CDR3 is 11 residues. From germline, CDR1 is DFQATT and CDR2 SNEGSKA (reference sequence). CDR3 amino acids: CSATSPGELFF. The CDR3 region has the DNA TGCAGTGCGACTAGCCCCGGGGAGCTGTTTTTT.

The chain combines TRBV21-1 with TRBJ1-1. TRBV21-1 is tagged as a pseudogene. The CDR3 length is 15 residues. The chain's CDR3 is CATPHFGGANTEAFF. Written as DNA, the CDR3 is TGTGCCACCCCGCATTTTGGGGGGGCGAACACTGAAGCTTTCTTT.

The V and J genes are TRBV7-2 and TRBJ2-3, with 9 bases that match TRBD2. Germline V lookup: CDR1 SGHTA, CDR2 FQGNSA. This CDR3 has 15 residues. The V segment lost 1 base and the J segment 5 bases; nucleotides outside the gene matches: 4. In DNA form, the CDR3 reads TGTGCCAGCAGCTTAGTAGCGGGAGTGGTAGATACGCAGTATTTT. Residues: CASSLVAGVVDTQYF.